A single sample gave rise to the 21 T cell receptor beta chains below, sequenced in a study of a mutant IDH1 vaccine in newly diagnosed glioma. Clones were sequenced by immunoSEQ multiplex PCR, and TCRdb holds only the in-frame ones, with some missing. The sample shows about 51,000 clones, 78% of them seen only once. Time point in this sample: week 5, during vaccination. In the vaccine, a single dose held 300 ug of the mutant IDH1 20-mer peptide, along with topical imiquimod. Which antigens these TCRs recognize remains unknown. The sample in question was PBMCs, obtained from a glioma patient whose treatment included an IDH1 peptide vaccine. These receptors were collected from a man aged 50-60 years with glioma.

This clone was recorded a few times. The chain uses TRBV6-4 and TRBJ2-3; the match to TRBD2 covers 12 bases. Trimming cost V 4 bases and J 2 bases; bases outside gene matches: 1. Germline CDR1 is MRHNA and CDR2 is SNTAGT. The CDR3 length is 15 residues. The CDR3 coding sequence is TGTGCCAGCAGTGCTAGCGGGGGGGCCACAGATACGCAGTATTTT. As protein: CASSASGGATDTQYF.

This chain uses TRBV19 with TRBJ2-1; tentative D call: TRBD2 (5 bases). V shed 5 bases and J shed 7 bases, with 15 bases lying between them. CDR1 is LNHDA and CDR2 is SQIVND in the germline V gene (reference sequence). CDR3 size: 14 residues. The CDR3 sequence: CASSEGLSGNEQFF. DNA for the CDR3: TGTGCCAGTAGTGAGGGCCTGTCTGGGAATGAGCAGTTCTTC.

V usage is TRBV6-5 and J usage is TRBJ2-5, with 8 bases lining up with TRBD2. This CDR3 has 15 residues. Germline V gene data show CDR1 as MNHEY and CDR2 as SVGAGI. With 5 bases clipped from V and 4 bases from J, the junction kept 9 bases outside the gene matches. The CDR3 here is CASSKGLVRSETQYF. CDR3 nucleotide sequence: TGTGCCAGCAGTAAGGGACTAGTGAGGTCAGAGACCCAGTACTTC.

This clone was seen a handful of times. The rearrangement joins TRBV6-1 to TRBJ2-7, with TRBD2 identical over 11 bases. Trimming took 8 bases from V and 4 from J; bases not matched to a gene: 7. The germline CDR1 and CDR2 sequences are MNHNS and SASEGT. The CDR3 is 14 residues long. Here the CDR3 reads CASSNSGGGYEQYF. As DNA, the CDR3 is TGTGCCAGCTCTAATAGCGGGGGGGGTTACGAGCAGTACTTC.

On this clone itself: The germline gene is not matched at one end of the junction; a read error may be the cause. The genes are TRBV11-3 and TRBJ1-6, with 11 positions matching TRBD1. Germline CDR1 SGHNT, CDR2 YENEEA. This CDR3 is built from 15 residues. The CDR3 sequence is CASSSGQGAGSPLRF. As DNA, the CDR3 is TGTGCCAGCAGCTCCGGACAGGGGGCTGGATCACCCCTCCGCTTT.

V gene TRBV9 combines with J gene TRBJ2-1, with a weak D call TRBD2 (6 bases). CDR1 and CDR2 from the germline V gene are SGDLS and YYNGEE. Trimming removed 4 bases from V and 14 bases from J, with 16 bases in between. This CDR3 contains 12 residues. This CDR3 is CASSPAEGREFF. CDR3 sequence (DNA): TGTGCCAGCAGCCCCGCGGAGGGCAGGGAGTTCTTC.

V and J are TRBV19 and TRBJ1-2; D may be TRBD1 (5 bases). This CDR3 region has 13 residues. Trimming cost V 2 bases and J 5 bases, with 9 bases left between them. Germline CDR1 is LNHDA and CDR2 is SQIVND (reference sequence). This chain's CDR3 is CASSILQGYGYTF. The CDR3 DNA sequence: TGTGCCAGTAGTATACTCCAGGGATATGGCTACACCTTC.

The rearrangement joins TRBV18 to TRBJ1-2; 12 bases match TRBD1. The trim removed 2 bases at V and 6 bases at J, leaving 4 bases unmatched. Germline V gene sequence: CDR1 KGHSH, CDR2 LQKENI. The CDR3 sequence is 15 residues long. This CDR3 reads CASSPMGQGANGYTF. For the CDR3, the DNA is TGTGCCAGCTCACCAATGGGACAGGGGGCGAATGGCTACACCTTC. The variable domain in full, with the rest retrieved from reference TRBV18 and TRBJ1-2, is NAGVMQNPRHLVRRRGQEARLRCSPMKGHSHVYWYRQLPEEGLKFMVYLQKENIIDESGMPKERFSAEFPKEGPSILRIQQVVRGDSAAYFCASSPMGQGANGYTFGSGTRLTVV.

The rearrangement joins TRBV30 to TRBJ1-4, with D unresolved. This CDR3 contains 14 residues. V was cut by 1 base and J by 8 bases, with 14 bases left in between. CDR1 is GTSNPN, CDR2 SVGIG, per germline (reference sequence). The CDR3, as DNA: TGTGCCTGGAGTGAAATATCCAAGATGGAAAAACTGTTTTTT. The encoded protein is CAWSEISKMEKLFF.

The genes are TRBV7-8 and TRBJ2-7; tentatively, D is TRBD1 (5 bases). Germline CDR1 SGHVS, CDR2 FQNEAQ. The CDR3 runs to 12 residues. The V end lost 10 bases, the J end lost 1 base, and 11 bases lay between the germline ends. The CDR3 sequence is CATEKGSYEQYF. CDR3 nucleotides: TGTGCCACCGAAAAGGGGTCCTACGAGCAGTACTTC.

Within the sample, this clone is medium-sized. The gene calls are TRBV5-1 and TRBJ2-7; 11 positions agree with TRBD1. Germline V CDR1 and CDR2: SGHRS, YFSETQ. CDR3 length: 15 residues. Unmatched junction bases numbered 6, after V lost 4 bases and J lost 3 bases. This CDR3 is CASSPDRGQIYEQYF. In DNA, the CDR3 is TGCGCCAGCAGCCCGGACAGGGGGCAAATCTACGAGCAGTACTTC.

This clone was counted a few times. The chain joins TRBV19 to TRBJ1-5; no clear D. Germline lookup yields CDR1 LNHDA and CDR2 SQIVND (reference sequence). The CDR3 loop spans 12 amino acids. The germline V and J ends were trimmed by 7 bases and 4 bases, with 8 bases remaining between them. In nucleotides, the CDR3 is TGTGCCAGTACTTTCGAGAATCAGCCCCAGCATTTT. Amino acids: CASTFENQPQHF.

The chain joins TRBV5-6 to TRBJ2-2; D not resolved. Looked up from germline, CDR1 is SGHDT and CDR2 is YYEEEE. CDR3 length: 16 residues. Trimming took off 1 base at V and 3 bases at J, with 13 bases between the two ends. CDR3: CASSLWYMGHTGELFF. Here the CDR3 DNA reads TGTGCCAGCAGCTTGTGGTACATGGGTCACACCGGGGAGCTGTTTTTT.

Only one count was recorded for this clone. This rearrangement joins TRBV5-4 to TRBJ1-2, with D perhaps TRBD1 (6 bases). CDR1 is SGHNT, CDR2 YYREEE, per germline (reference sequence). Trimming shortened V by 0 bases and J by 7 bases, and 10 bases separated the two germline ends. The CDR3 totals 13 residues. The CDR3 here is CASSLGQVGGYTF. The CDR3 DNA is TGTGCCAGCAGCTTGGGACAGGTTGGTGGCTACACCTTC.

The chain couples TRBV5-1 to TRBJ2-5; the D gene is possibly TRBD1 (5 bases). The CDR3 sequence is 13 residues long. The germline gives CDR1 SGHRS, CDR2 YFSETQ. V lost 0 bases and J lost 5, with 8 bases in between. The CDR3 coding sequence is TGCGCCAGCAGCTTGGAGGGGTATGAGACCCAGTACTTC. This encodes CASSLEGYETQYF. Based on the CDR3 plus reference TRBV5-1 and TRBJ2-5, the full variable domain is KAGVTQTPRYLIKTRGQQVTLSCSPISGHRSVSWYQQTPGQGLQFLFEYFSETQRNKGNFPGRFSGRQFSNSRSEMNVSTLELGDSALYLCASSLEGYETQYFGPGTRLLVL.

J is TRBJ1-1 and V is TRBV5-1; D possibly corresponds to TRBD1 (5 bases). Germline V gene data show CDR1 as SGHRS and CDR2 as YFSETQ. Trimming took off 0 bases at V and 1 base at J, with 10 bases between the two ends. The CDR3 runs to 15 residues. The CDR3 loop reads CASSLEPGQNTEAFF. In DNA form, the CDR3 reads TGCGCCAGCAGCTTGGAGCCAGGACAGAACACTGAAGCTTTCTTT.

In the case of this clone: In the same sample, other DNA sequences code for this CDR3. This sequence joins TRBV5-6 and TRBJ2-5; D is uncertain. Germline CDR1 reads SGHDT; CDR2 reads YYEEEE. V was pared by 4 bases and J by 5 bases, with 12 bases between. This CDR3 contains 13 residues. This chain's CDR3 is CASSPGRRETQYF. CDR3 DNA sequence: TGTGCCAGCAGCCCCGGTAGAAGGGAGACCCAGTACTTC.

The V and J genes are TRBV2 and TRBJ1-5, with D unclear. V lost 7 bases and J 2 bases, leaving 9 bases between the germline ends. The V gene's germline CDR1 is SNHLY and CDR2 FYNNEI. This CDR3 is 13 amino acids long. The CDR3 sequence: CASNGEGNQPQHF. DNA for the CDR3: TGTGCCAGCAACGGGGAGGGCAATCAGCCCCAGCATTTT. The whole variable domain, filled in from reference TRBV2 and TRBJ1-5, reads EPEVTQTPSHQVTQMGQEVILRCVPISNHLYFYWYRQILGQKVEFLVSFYNNEISEKSEIFDDQFSVERPDGSNFTLKIRSTKLEDSAMYFCASNGEGNQPQHFGDGTRLSIL.

This CDR3 is CASETGNQPQHF. The CDR3 nucleotides are TGTGCCAGTGAAACAGGCAATCAGCCCCAGCATTTT. The chain couples TRBV19 to TRBJ1-5, with D unresolved. Germline lookup yields CDR1 LNHDA and CDR2 SQIVND (reference sequence). V was pared by 8 bases and J by 2 bases, with 7 bases between. This CDR3 has 12 amino acids.

This chain joins TRBV27 and TRBJ1-2, with D uncertain. V lost 5 bases, J lost 2 bases, and 15 bases lay in between. Germline values: CDR1 MNHEY, CDR2 SMNVEV (reference sequence). The CDR3 is 15 residues long. The CDR3 reads CASSQAGGGNYGYTF. The CDR3 DNA is TGTGCCAGCAGTCAAGCAGGAGGAGGAAACTATGGCTACACCTTC.

The chain carries TRBV5-1 and TRBJ2-7, with D possibly being TRBD1 (5 bases). Trimming pared 0 bases from V and 6 bases from J, leaving 7 bases between. The length of the CDR3 is 12 residues. Germline V gene data show CDR1 as SGHRS and CDR2 as YFSETQ. In DNA, the CDR3 is TGCGCCAGCAGCTTGGCCCAGGGCGAGCAGTACTTC. Its translation is CASSLAQGEQYF.